The 31 T cell receptor beta chains in this list originate from one sample, sequenced in a study of metastatic and nonmetastatic thyroid tumors (dated by TCRdb to 2019 to 2021). The library was generated by PCR. The instrument given in TCRdb is Illumina HiSeq 4000. The public reads were run again by TCRdb, first through fastp at Q25 and then through MiXCR, and only productive beta chains were kept. In this sample the table shows about 22,000 clones, about 17% of which occur a single time. The ten most abundant clones make up roughly 2.6% of the sample. No patient had received any treatment before thyroid surgery. The sequenced material came from adjacent normal tissue. These receptors originate from a male donor with papillary thyroid cancer or a benign thyroid nodule (not recorded which). Some clones in this sample may be carry-over from other donors' samples.

V is TRBV20-1 and J is TRBJ2-7, with D perhaps given as TRBD1 or TRBD2 (6 bases each). CDR3 length: 17 amino acids. The V end lost 0 bases, the J end lost 0 bases, and 18 bases lay between the germline ends. Germline CDR1 and CDR2: DFQATT and SNEGSKA (reference sequence). The CDR3, as DNA: TGCAGTGCTAGAGATCCCTCGGGGGCGACCTTCTCCTACGAGCAGTACTTC. It specifies CSARDPSGATFSYEQYF.

This clone showed up many times. The V and J genes are TRBV9 and TRBJ2-1; D not certain. The CDR3 loop spans 15 amino acids. Germline CDR1 reads SGDLS; CDR2 reads YYNGEE. The V and J ends lost 0 bases and 4 bases respectively, with 11 bases between them. As DNA, the CDR3 is TGTGCCAGCAGCGTAGGCCCCTGGATTTACAATGAGCAGTTCTTC. This codes for CASSVGPWIYNEQFF.

A word on this clone: One end of the junction is discordant with germline, which a read error may explain. This rearrangement joins TRBV20-1 to TRBJ1-6; TRBD1 aligns across 7 bases. CDR3 size: 14 residues. Germline CDR1 is DFQATT and CDR2 is SNEGSKA (reference sequence). The CDR3 sequence is CRASQGVDNSPLHF. The CDR3 DNA is TGCAGAGCTAGTCAGGGGGTCGATAATTCACCCCTCCACTTT.

This clone was counted many times. The chain carries TRBV2 and TRBJ2-3; 9 bases agree with TRBD2. V shed 8 bases and J 3 bases; nucleotides not matched to a gene: 12. Germline V gene sequence: CDR1 SNHLY, CDR2 FYNNEI. The CDR3 runs 16 residues. CDR3 sequence (DNA): TGTGCCAGCGGCCTCCCGGCGGGAGGGCCAACAGATACGCAGTATTTT. This translates into CASGLPAGGPTDTQYF.

The table lists this clone with many counts. The chain is built from TRBV5-6 and TRBJ1-1; perhaps TRBD1 as D (5 bases). Germline V gives CDR1 SGHDT, CDR2 YYEEEE. Trimming removed 4 bases from V and 5 bases from J, with 12 bases in between. This CDR3 region has 13 residues. This chain's CDR3 is CASSTGSRTEAFF. In DNA form, the CDR3 reads TGTGCCAGCAGCACAGGCAGCCGGACTGAAGCTTTCTTT.

This clone was found a few times. The rearrangement uses TRBV19 and TRBJ1-5; no definite D call. The V gene's germline CDR1 is LNHDA and CDR2 SQIVND (reference sequence). The CDR3 covers 13 residues. V lost 4 bases, J lost 7 bases, and 11 bases lay in between. The CDR3: CASSRASWQPQHF. DNA of the CDR3: TGTGCCAGTAGTAGGGCGTCGTGGCAGCCCCAGCATTTT.

By sample fraction, this clone is medium-sized. This chain joins TRBV6-2 or TRBV6-3 and TRBJ2-2; no definite D call. V was pared by 4 bases and J by 8 bases, with 17 bases between. CDR3 length: 15 amino acids. Germline values: CDR1 MNHEY, CDR2 SVGEGT. The CDR3 region has the DNA TGTGCCAGCAGTTGGGCAGGCCGTACACGAGGGGAGCTGTTTTTT. Translating it yields CASSWAGRTRGELFF.

This clone is deemed medium-sized. This chain links TRBV11-2 with TRBJ2-1; possibly TRBD1 for D (5 bases). Trimming pared 3 bases from V and 0 bases from J, leaving 9 bases between. Germline CDR1 SGHAT, CDR2 FQNNGV. The CDR3 is 15 residues long. The DNA for the CDR3 is TGTGCCAGCAGCTTTCTTCAGGGCTCCTACAATGAGCAGTTCTTC. Translation: CASSFLQGSYNEQFF.

This chain connects TRBV7-3 to TRBJ2-3; the match to TRBD2 covers 10 bases. J lost 8 bases, V lost 7 bases, and 15 bases had no gene match. Germline loops: CDR1 SGHTA, CDR2 FQGTGA. The CDR3 consists of 16 residues. The CDR3 sequence: CASIPAASGSWATQYF. In nucleotides, the CDR3 is TGTGCCAGCATCCCGGCGGCTAGCGGGAGTTGGGCTACGCAGTATTTT.

The chain links TRBV20-1 to TRBJ1-5, with D unresolved. V was cut by 5 bases and J by 0 bases, with 17 bases left in between. Germline lookup yields CDR1 DFQATT and CDR2 SNEGSKA (reference sequence). There are 16 residues in the CDR3. The CDR3 reads CSASIPEIYSNQPQHF. The CDR3 nucleotides are TGCAGTGCTTCAATACCAGAGATTTATAGCAATCAGCCCCAGCATTTT.

This clone has only a few counts. Being one base from a much bigger clone, this may be a read error. CDR3 in DNA: TGTGCCAGCAGGAAGGGGGGCAAATCCAAAAACATTCAGCACTTC. Translation gives CASRKGGKSKNIQHF. This sequence joins TRBV27 and TRBJ2-4; D possibly matches TRBD1 or TRBD2 (6 bases each). Germline assignment: CDR1 MNHEY and CDR2 SMNVEV (reference sequence). The CDR3 contains 15 residues.

There are many counts of this clone. V is TRBV3-1 and J is TRBJ2-1, with 14 bases matching TRBD2. This CDR3 is built from 19 residues. Germline CDR1 LGHDT, CDR2 YNNKEL (reference sequence). V shed 0 bases and J 1 base; nucleotides not matched to a gene: 5. The CDR3: CASSQEVGLAGVSYNEQFF. The DNA for the CDR3 is TGTGCCAGCAGCCAAGAAGTGGGACTAGCGGGAGTTTCCTACAATGAGCAGTTCTTC.

The chain couples TRBV30 to TRBJ2-3, with D possibly matching TRBD1 (6 bases). In germline, CDR1 is GTSNPN, CDR2 SVGIG (reference sequence). V lost 3 bases and J lost 2, with 15 bases in between. This CDR3 is built from 15 residues. The CDR3 is CAWSKTGSDTDTQYF. CDR3 DNA: TGTGCCTGGAGCAAAACAGGGAGCGACACAGATACGCAGTATTTT.

In this sample, this clone turned up many times. The chain combines TRBV7-3 with TRBJ2-2; 11 bases align to TRBD2. Trimming took 2 bases from V and 2 from J; bases not matched to a gene: 4. The CDR3 extends over 17 amino acids. Germline CDR1 is SGHTA and CDR2 is FQGTGA. The DNA of the CDR3 is TGTGCCAGCAGCTTATTAGCGGGAGGGCAAAACACCGGGGAGCTGTTTTTT. It translates to CASSLLAGGQNTGELFF.

This clone has at least ten counts. The chain couples TRBV7-8 to TRBJ2-3; maybe TRBD2 (6 bases). Per germline, CDR1 SGHVS and CDR2 FQNEAQ. Trimming took 3 bases from V and 5 from J, leaving 9 bases between them. The CDR3 is 13 residues long. For the CDR3, the DNA is TGTGCCAGCAGCTTGCTAGCGATAGATACGCAGTATTTT. Protein product: CASSLLAIDTQYF.

The CDR3 reads CASSRTGTYEQYF. The CDR3 region has the DNA TGTGCCAGCAGTAGGACGGGGACCTACGAGCAGTACTTC. V gene TRBV6-1 combines with J gene TRBJ2-7, with D possibly TRBD2 on 5 matching bases. CDR3 length: 13 amino acids. Germline V gene data show CDR1 as MNHNS and CDR2 as SASEGT. Deletions cut 5 bases from V and 2 bases from J, with 10 bases between.

This clone is judged medium-sized (0.01 to 0.1%). The gene calls are TRBV27 and TRBJ2-7, with D hard to call. Germline lookup yields CDR1 MNHEY and CDR2 SMNVEV (reference sequence). The CDR3 sequence is 13 residues long. V was shortened by 2 bases and J by 0 bases, with 5 bases between the two germline ends. The CDR3 DNA is TGTGCCAGCAGTTTAGCAGACTCCTACGAGCAGTACTTC. It codes for CASSLADSYEQYF.

In this sample, this clone turned up a few times. This could be a read error, since a much larger clone is one nucleotide away. The chain combines TRBV30 with TRBJ2-1, with 10 positions matching TRBD2. The V segment lost 2 bases and the J segment 9 bases; nucleotides outside the gene matches: 13. Germline V gene data show CDR1 as GTSNPN and CDR2 as SVGIG (reference sequence). There are 16 residues in the CDR3. CDR3 protein: CAWSPKVLAGQGEQFF. The DNA of the CDR3 is TGTGCCTGGAGTCCTAAAGTACTAGCGGGGCAGGGTGAGCAGTTCTTC.

The rearrangement joins TRBV6-5 to TRBJ1-6; D unclear. Between the trimmed V and J ends, which lost 0 bases and 10 bases, there was a span of 16 bases. Germline V gene lookup returns CDR1 MNHEY and CDR2 SVGAGI. This CDR3 has 16 residues. The CDR3, as DNA: TGTGCCAGCAGTTACTCTTGGGGTCCCCCGCCATCACCCCTCCACTTT. Residues: CASSYSWGPPPSPLHF.

This clone was detected many times. The CDR3, as DNA: TGCGCCAGCACCACAGGCCAGGGCACAGATACGCAGTATTTT. Translated: CASTTGQGTDTQYF. The J gene is TRBJ2-3, the V gene TRBV5-1, with D perhaps TRBD1 (5 bases). The CDR3 runs to 14 residues. Trimming pared 6 bases from V and 1 base from J, leaving 12 bases between. Germline loops: CDR1 SGHRS, CDR2 YFSETQ.

This clone counts as medium-sized (0.01 to 0.1%). In nucleotides, the CDR3 is TGTGCCAGCAGCAGCCTGCATGGCTACACCTTC. This codes for CASSSLHGYTF. J is TRBJ1-2 and V is TRBV28; the D is unclear. This CDR3 has 11 amino acids. V lost 6 bases and J lost 6, with 8 bases in between. From germline, CDR1 is MDHEN and CDR2 SYDVKM.

The V call is TRBV27, the J call TRBJ2-7; 9 nucleotides agree with TRBD1. The CDR3 runs 17 residues. Germline-derived CDR1 and CDR2 are MNHEY and SMNVEV (reference sequence). Trimming at V came to 3 bases and at J to 1 base, leaving 10 bases not matched to a gene. CDR3 DNA: TGTGCCAGCAGTTTTTCAGGGACAGGGCAAAATTCCTACGAGCAGTACTTC. Translated: CASSFSGTGQNSYEQYF.

This clone was counted ten times or more. The chain couples TRBV12-3 or TRBV12-4 to TRBJ2-7; 10 nucleotides match TRBD1. The CDR3 sequence is 17 residues long. Trimming took 4 bases from V and 2 from J; bases not matched to a gene: 11. The CDR3 loop is CASSSWDRGRGTYEQYF. The CDR3 DNA follows: TGTGCCAGCAGTTCCTGGGACAGGGGAAGGGGGACCTACGAGCAGTACTTC.

There are a few counts of this clone. This may be a read error, as it is one base from a much larger clone. Other DNA sequences in the sample encode the same CDR3. This chain connects TRBV28 to TRBJ2-3; TRBD2 might be the D (6 bases). Trimming took 6 bases from V and 0 from J, leaving 13 bases between them. The CDR3 length is 15 residues. Germline V lookup: CDR1 MDHEN, CDR2 SYDVKM. The CDR3 bases are TGTGCCAGCAGGCCCCATGCGGGAAGCACAGATACGCAGTATTTT. It encodes CASRPHAGSTDTQYF.

This clone has a count of ten or more. Just one base apart from a much larger clone, this may be a read error. The rearrangement joins TRBV7-3 to TRBJ2-2; TRBD2 is a possible D gene (6 bases). CDR3 size: 12 residues. CDR1 and CDR2 (germline): SGHTA, FQGTGA. The CDR3 region has the DNA TGTACCAGCTCCGGGAGCACCGGGGAGCTGTTTTTT. Protein product: CTSSGSTGELFF.

Ten or more counts support this clone. The chain carries TRBV9 and TRBJ2-2; D gene unclear. In germline, CDR1 is SGDLS, CDR2 YYNGEE. The V end was cut by 4 bases, the J end by 5 bases, with 9 bases between. The CDR3 covers 13 residues. The CDR3 is CASSQGRTGELFF. The DNA of the CDR3 is TGTGCCAGCAGCCAAGGACGTACCGGGGAGCTGTTTTTT.

Concerning this clone: Germline is not matched at one junction end, which may reflect a read error. CDR3 in DNA: TGTGCCGGCAGTTCATTGGGGGGGAGAGAGGAGACCCATTACTTC. Its protein product is CAGSSLGGREETHYF. The rearrangement uses TRBV6-9 and TRBJ2-5, with 7 bases aligning to TRBD2. CDR3 length equals 15 residues. Germline V gives CDR1 MNHGY, CDR2 SVAAGI.

This clone was detected ten times or more. V is TRBV20-1 and J is TRBJ1-4, with D possibly matching TRBD1 (5 bases). In germline, CDR1 is DFQATT, CDR2 SNEGSKA (reference sequence). The CDR3 consists of 13 residues. The V end was cut by 1 base, the J end by 8 bases, with 11 bases between. CDR3 bases: TGCAGTGCTAGAGGGGGGGGAGGGGAAAAACTGTTTTTT. Translating gives CSARGGGGEKLFF.

The V gene is TRBV12-3 or TRBV12-4, the J gene TRBJ2-5, with 8 bases matching TRBD2. CDR3 length equals 13 residues. J gave up 5 bases and V 5 bases, and 4 bases lay outside the gene matches. Written as DNA, the CDR3 is TGTGCCAGCAGTCCACTAGCGGCGGAGACCCAGTACTTC. Protein: CASSPLAAETQYF.

V is TRBV20-1 and J is TRBJ2-3, with D hard to call. The ends were cut back, 8 bases at V and 3 bases at J, with 21 bases in the middle. There are 15 residues in the CDR3. Germline V CDR1 and CDR2: DFQATT, SNEGSKA (reference sequence). CDR3 sequence (DNA): TGCAGTACCATCCGGCCCCATCTCGGAACAGATACGCAGTATTTT. The encoded protein is CSTIRPHLGTDTQYF.

This clone appeared many times. The J gene is TRBJ1-1, the V gene TRBV29-1; D may be TRBD1 (6 bases). CDR3 length equals 15 residues. CDR1 SQVTM and CDR2 ANQGSEA come from the germline V gene. V gave up 0 bases and J gave up 3 bases, with 14 bases separating them. The CDR3 sequence is CSVEDPAQGYTEAFF. CDR3 bases: TGCAGCGTTGAAGATCCCGCCCAGGGGTACACTGAAGCTTTCTTT.